This T cell receptor (beta chain) was captured by sequencing in a study of blood T cell repertoires in COVID-19. Data came from immunoSEQ multiplex PCR; TCRdb stores just in-frame clones and leaves some out. This table holds a few hundred thousand clones, 86% found once. This receptor was taken from a woman aged 45-65 years in a cohort exposed to, infected with or recovered from COVID-19 (not recorded which). Sequencing input: PBMCs or T cells enriched from blood (not recorded which).

The CDR3 sequence: CASSDSGQGYYGYTF. The CDR3 DNA follows: TGTGCCAGCAGTGATTCGGGACAGGGTTACTATGGCTACACCTTC. This chain uses TRBV25-1 with TRBJ1-2, with 9 bases identical to TRBD1. J was trimmed by 3 bases and V by 3 bases; bases with no gene match: 5. The length of the CDR3 is 15 residues. The germline V gene has CDR1 MGHDK and CDR2 SYGVNS.